The sequence of this T cell receptor (beta chain) was determined in a study of high-grade serous ovarian cancer treatment subgroups. Concerning this clone itself: Its antigen is undetermined.

Tumor tissue was taken before any definitive surgery or chemotherapy was given. TCRdb's table, derived via immunoSEQ multiplex PCR, lists solely in-frame clones and lacks some. The sample lists 7,500 to 8,500 clones, approximately 80% seen once, with 11% in the top ten. Study-level points and caveats: TCR clonal relatedness correlated positively with neoantigen level. Only CDR3 was analyzed; CDR1 and CDR2 were not. Repertoire similarity ranged about 0.11 to 0.79 between tumors of one patient.

V dropped 4 bases and J dropped 0; count of bases not matched to a gene: 5. Per the germline V gene, CDR1 is SGHRS and CDR2 is YFSETQ. This CDR3 contains 15 residues. This chain joins TRBV5-1 and TRBJ2-3, with 7 bases that match TRBD2. This TCR derives from a human donor with high-grade serous ovarian cancer. Sequenced: tumor tissue. Here the CDR3 DNA reads TGCGCCAGCAGCCGGGCGGGGGAAAGCACAGATACGCAGTATTTT. Its translation is CASSRAGESTDTQYF. The full variable domain, in which reference TRBV5-1 and TRBJ2-3 provide the parts outside the CDR3, is KAGVTQTPRYLIKTRGQQVTLSCSPISGHRSVSWYQQTPGQGLQFLFEYFSETQRNKGNFPGRFSGRQFSNSRSEMNVSTLELGDSALYLCASSRAGESTDTQYFGPGTRLTVL.